This T cell receptor (beta chain) was observed in a study of T cell changes during pregnancy in multiple sclerosis. Only in-frame clones appear in the TCRdb table, and some are missing; sequencing was by immunoSEQ multiplex PCR. The repertoire holds roughly 77,000 clones, with about nine tenths as singletons. The V gene lost 0 bases and the J gene lost 4 bases, with 7 bases spanning the gap. CDR1 and CDR2 (germline): SGHRS, YFSETQ. This CDR3 spans 14 amino acids. The J gene is TRBJ2-2, the V gene TRBV5-1; D gene uncertain. The receptor comes from a female donor with multiple sclerosis, enrolled in a pregnancy study. This material consisted of peripheral blood, taken in the second trimester of pregnancy. The CDR3 DNA follows: TGCGCCAGCAGCTTGGCCTCCTCCACCGGGGAGCTGTTTTTT. Translation gives CASSLASSTGELFF.